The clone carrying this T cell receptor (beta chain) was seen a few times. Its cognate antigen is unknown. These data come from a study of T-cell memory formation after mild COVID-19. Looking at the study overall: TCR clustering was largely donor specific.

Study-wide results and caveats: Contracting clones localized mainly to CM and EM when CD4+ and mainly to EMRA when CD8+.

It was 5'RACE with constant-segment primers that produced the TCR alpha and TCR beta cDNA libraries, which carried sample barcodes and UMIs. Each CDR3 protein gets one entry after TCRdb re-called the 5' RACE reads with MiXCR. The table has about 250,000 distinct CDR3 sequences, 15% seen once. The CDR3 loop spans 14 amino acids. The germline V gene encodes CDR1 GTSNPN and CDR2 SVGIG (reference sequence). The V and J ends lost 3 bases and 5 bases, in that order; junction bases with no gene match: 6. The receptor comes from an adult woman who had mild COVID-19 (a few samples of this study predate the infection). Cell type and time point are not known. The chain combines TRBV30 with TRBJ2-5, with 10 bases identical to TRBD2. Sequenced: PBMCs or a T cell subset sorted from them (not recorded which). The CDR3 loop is CAWRTSGRGETQYF. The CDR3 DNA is TGTGCCTGGAGGACTAGCGGGCGGGGGGAGACCCAGTACTTC.